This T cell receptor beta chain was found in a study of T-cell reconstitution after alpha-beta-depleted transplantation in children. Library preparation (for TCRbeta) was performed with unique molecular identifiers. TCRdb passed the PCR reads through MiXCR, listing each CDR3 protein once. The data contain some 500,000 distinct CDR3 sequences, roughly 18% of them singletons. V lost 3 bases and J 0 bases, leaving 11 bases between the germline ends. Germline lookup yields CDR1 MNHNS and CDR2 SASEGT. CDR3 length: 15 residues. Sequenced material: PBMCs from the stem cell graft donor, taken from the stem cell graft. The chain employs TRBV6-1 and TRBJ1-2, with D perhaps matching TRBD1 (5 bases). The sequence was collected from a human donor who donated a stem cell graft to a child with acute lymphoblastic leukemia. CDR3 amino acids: CASSDAGRANYGYTF. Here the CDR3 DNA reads TGTGCCAGCAGTGACGCAGGGAGAGCTAACTATGGCTACACCTTC.